This paragraph reports one T cell receptor (beta chain). It lacks a known antigen. Base-call qualities are not available, and no considerably larger clone is one nucleotide away. The data derive from a study of beta chain features in type 1 diabetes listed by TCRdb under 2018. A note on the overall study: Mean age, gender distribution, total cell number and subset yield did not differ between patients and healthy donors. Naive and central memory subsets were obtained from all 30 or so donors, but regulatory and stem cell-like memory subsets were isolated from only 8 patients and 8 healthy donors. In the study, TCRB repertoires of sorted circulating CD4+ T cell subsets from recently diagnosed type 1 diabetes patients were compared with those of matched healthy donors. A total of about 100 million sorted cells were examined across all samples, and RNA yield correlated strongly with the number of cells per subset. What the research found in general, with its limitations: Type 1 diabetes patients showed a moderate but significant shortening of TCRB CDR3 length in all four CD4+ subsets. At VDJ recombination sites, type 1 diabetes patients had fewer insertions and more deleted nucleotides, which implies abnormalities in thymic rearrangement. PCR might favor shorter templates, but patient and control samples were amplified and corrected together, so any skew would affect both groups equally. HLA sub-analyses involved small numbers of individuals, so any influence of HLA type on TCRB rearrangement remained unresolved. The naive, central memory and regulatory TCRB repertoires appeared to resemble one another more closely among patients than among healthy donors. Because cDNA rather than genomic DNA was sequenced, highly expressing activated cells could have been over-represented, although no difference in activation and CD3 levels was found between groups.

From each donor, a single peripheral blood sample of about 116 mL on average was drawn into heparinised tubes. A BD FACSAria II was used to sort naive, central memory, regulatory and stem cell-like memory CD4+ T cells with a panel that included CD45RO, CCR7, CD25, CD127, CD95 and CD27. Purity was above 98% for every sorted population. Right away, PBMCs were isolated by Lymphoprep density gradient centrifugation and were stained directly, with no culture step. So that batch effects would be minimized, each experiment stained and sorted samples in pairs, pairing one healthy donor with one patient. The entire isolated RNA was reverse transcribed using the High Capacity cDNA Reverse Transcription Kit, and thus expressed TCRB transcripts were sequenced. Deep immunoSEQ sequencing was applied to naive, central memory and regulatory T cell samples, giving an average of about 3.7 million total reads per sample. Sorted cells were lysed in RLT buffer and RNA was extracted with DNase-treated RNeasy Micro or Mini kits, depending on cell number. To prevent cross-contamination, every cell subset was processed on its own, while patient and healthy donor samples were processed together. The immunoSEQ multiplex PCR was used to amplify TCRB sequences from cDNA, generating 87-bp fragments that spanned the CDR3 region. Sequencing of the amplicons was performed on the Illumina HiSeq platform. Regarding the original processing steps: PCR bias was computationally corrected using synthetic template baselines, reads within Hamming distance 2 were collapsed, and singletons that could not be merged were discarded. Reads were aligned against IMGT to assign V, D and J genes, CDR3 length and insertions or deletions at six rearrangement sites. Clonotype counts were normalized to sorted cell number within each subset before computing true diversity and Gini coefficients with the tcR R package. Repertoire sharing was quantified using the overlap coefficient calculated on TCRB nucleotide sequences. What TCRdb holds here is the immuneACCESS table cut down to in-frame rearrangements. Part of the clones is not present; checked against another copy, under half of the missing clones reflect an unresolved V gene, and the others are unexplained. V and J calls and clone size follow that table, whereas D and trimming were derived from the DNA. For this sample there are approximately 150,000 clones; 9% to 10% appear just once. The ten biggest clones cover 2% to 2.5% of the sample.

The germline V gene encodes CDR1 MNHNS and CDR2 SASEGT. Its CDR3 holds 15 amino acids, cysteine through phenylalanine. Only the CDR3 portion is preserved as DNA: 45 bases, with reading frame beginning at the first base. V and J are trimmed by 1 base and 6 bases, and the gene matches miss 7 bases of the junction. This TCR was recovered from a woman younger than 30 in good health. What was sequenced was central memory CD4+ T cells from blood. The chain joins TRBV6-1 to TRBJ2-5; 8 central bases correspond to TRBD2. The nucleotide sequence is given as TGTGCCAGCAGTGAAGGGACGGGGGGGCCGAAGACCCAGTACTTC. The translation is CASSEGTGGPKTQYF.